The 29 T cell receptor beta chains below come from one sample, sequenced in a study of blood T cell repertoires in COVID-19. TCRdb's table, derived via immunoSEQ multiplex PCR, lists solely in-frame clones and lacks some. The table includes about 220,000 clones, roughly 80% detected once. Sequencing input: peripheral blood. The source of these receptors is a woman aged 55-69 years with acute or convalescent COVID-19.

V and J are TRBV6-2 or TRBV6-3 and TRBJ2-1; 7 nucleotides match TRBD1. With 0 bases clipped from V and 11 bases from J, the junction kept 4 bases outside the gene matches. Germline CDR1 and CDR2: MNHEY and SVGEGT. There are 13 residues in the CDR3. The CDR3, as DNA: TGTGCCAGCAGTTACTCGACGACAGGGAAGCAGTTCTTC. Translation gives CASSYSTTGKQFF.

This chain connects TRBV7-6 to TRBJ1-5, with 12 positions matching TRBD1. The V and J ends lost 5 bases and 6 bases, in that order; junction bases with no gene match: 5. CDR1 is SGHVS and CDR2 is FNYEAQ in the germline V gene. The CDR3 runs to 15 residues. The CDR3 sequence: CASSPGTGGGQPQHF. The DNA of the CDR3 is TGTGCCAGCAGCCCCGGGACAGGGGGCGGTCAGCCCCAGCATTTT.

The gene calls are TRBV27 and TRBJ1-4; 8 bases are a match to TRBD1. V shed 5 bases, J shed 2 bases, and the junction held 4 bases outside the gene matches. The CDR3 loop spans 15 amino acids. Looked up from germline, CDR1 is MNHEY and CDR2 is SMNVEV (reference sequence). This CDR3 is CASSPWDRTNEKLFF. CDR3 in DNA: TGTGCCAGCAGTCCCTGGGACAGGACTAATGAAAAACTGTTTTTT.

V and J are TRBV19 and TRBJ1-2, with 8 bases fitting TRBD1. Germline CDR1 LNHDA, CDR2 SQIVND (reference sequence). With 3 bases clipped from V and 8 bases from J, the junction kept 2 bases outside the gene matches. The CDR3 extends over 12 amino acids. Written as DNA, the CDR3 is TGTGCCAGTAGTATCCGGGACAGGGGCTACACCTTC. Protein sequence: CASSIRDRGYTF.

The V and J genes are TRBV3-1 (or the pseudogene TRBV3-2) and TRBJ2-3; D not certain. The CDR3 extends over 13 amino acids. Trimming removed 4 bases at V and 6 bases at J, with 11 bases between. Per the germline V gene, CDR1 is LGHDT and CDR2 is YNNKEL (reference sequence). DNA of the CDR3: TGTGCCAGCAGCCGATGGTCGGTGGATACGCAGTATTTT. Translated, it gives CASSRWSVDTQYF.

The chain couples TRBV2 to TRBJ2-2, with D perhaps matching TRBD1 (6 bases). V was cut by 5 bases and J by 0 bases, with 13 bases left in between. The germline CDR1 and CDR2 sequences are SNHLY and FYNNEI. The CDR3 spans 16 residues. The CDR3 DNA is TGTGCCAGCAGTCCCGGGACATTCGCGAACACCGGGGAGCTGTTTTTT. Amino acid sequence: CASSPGTFANTGELFF.

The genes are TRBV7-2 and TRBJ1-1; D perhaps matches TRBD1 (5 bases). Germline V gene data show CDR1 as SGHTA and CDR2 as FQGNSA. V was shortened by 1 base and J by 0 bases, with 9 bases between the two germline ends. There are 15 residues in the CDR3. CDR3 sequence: CASSLVPGLNTEAFF. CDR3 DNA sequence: TGTGCCAGCAGCTTAGTTCCAGGGCTGAACACTGAAGCTTTCTTT.

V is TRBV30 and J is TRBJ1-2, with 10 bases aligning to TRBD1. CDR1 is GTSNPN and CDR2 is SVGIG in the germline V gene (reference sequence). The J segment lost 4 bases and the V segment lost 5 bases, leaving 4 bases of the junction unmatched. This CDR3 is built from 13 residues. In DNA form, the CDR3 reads TGTGCCTGGCGGACAGGGGGTATCTATGGCTACACCTTC. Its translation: CAWRTGGIYGYTF.

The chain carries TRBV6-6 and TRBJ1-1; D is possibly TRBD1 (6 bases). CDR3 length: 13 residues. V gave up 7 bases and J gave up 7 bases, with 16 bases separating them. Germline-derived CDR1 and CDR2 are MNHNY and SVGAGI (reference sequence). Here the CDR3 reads CASTDPRTVEAFF. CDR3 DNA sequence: TGTGCCAGCACCGACCCCAGGACAGTTGAAGCTTTCTTT.

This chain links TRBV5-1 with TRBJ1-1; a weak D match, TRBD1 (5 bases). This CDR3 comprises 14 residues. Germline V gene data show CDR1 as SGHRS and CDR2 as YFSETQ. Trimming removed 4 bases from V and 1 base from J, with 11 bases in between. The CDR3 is CASSPNTGNTEAFF. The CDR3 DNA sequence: TGCGCCAGCAGCCCGAATACAGGGAACACTGAAGCTTTCTTT.

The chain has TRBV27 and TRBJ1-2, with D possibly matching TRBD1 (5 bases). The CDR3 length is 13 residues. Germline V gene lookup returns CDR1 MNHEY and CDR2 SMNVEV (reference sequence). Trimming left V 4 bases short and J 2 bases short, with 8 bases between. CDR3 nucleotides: TGTGCCAGCAGTTCGACAGAGAACTATGGCTACACCTTC. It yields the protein CASSSTENYGYTF.

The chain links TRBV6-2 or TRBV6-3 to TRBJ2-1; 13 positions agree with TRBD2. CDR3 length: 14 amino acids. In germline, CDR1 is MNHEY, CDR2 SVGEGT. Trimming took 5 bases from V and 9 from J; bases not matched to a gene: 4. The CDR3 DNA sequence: TGTGCCAGCAGTCCACTAGCGGGGGGGCGTGAGCAGTTCTTC. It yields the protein CASSPLAGGREQFF.

The CDR3 loop is CASSSPTGAAFF. The DNA for the CDR3 is TGTGCCAGCAGCAGCCCAACAGGGGCAGCTTTCTTT. The chain couples TRBV28 to TRBJ1-1, with TRBD1 matching 7 bases. V gave up 6 bases and J gave up 10 bases; unmatched junction bases: 8. The V gene's germline CDR1 is MDHEN and CDR2 SYDVKM. CDR3 length: 12 amino acids.

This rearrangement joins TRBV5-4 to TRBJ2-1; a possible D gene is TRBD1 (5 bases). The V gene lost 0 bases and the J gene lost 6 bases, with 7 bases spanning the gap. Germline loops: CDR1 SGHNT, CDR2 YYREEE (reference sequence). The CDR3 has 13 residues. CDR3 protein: CASSLEGFNEQFF. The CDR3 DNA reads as TGTGCCAGCAGCTTGGAGGGGTTCAATGAGCAGTTCTTC.

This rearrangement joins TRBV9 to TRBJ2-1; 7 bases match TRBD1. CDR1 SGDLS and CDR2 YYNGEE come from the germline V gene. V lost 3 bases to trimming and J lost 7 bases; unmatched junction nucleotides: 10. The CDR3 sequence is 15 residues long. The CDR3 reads CASSATGKFRNEQFF. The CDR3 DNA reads TGTGCCAGCAGCGCGACAGGGAAGTTTCGTAATGAGCAGTTCTTC.

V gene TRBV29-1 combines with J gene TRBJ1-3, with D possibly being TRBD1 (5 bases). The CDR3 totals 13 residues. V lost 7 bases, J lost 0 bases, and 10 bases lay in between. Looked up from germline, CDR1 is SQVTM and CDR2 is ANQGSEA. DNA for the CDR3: TGCAGCGGCGCGGGGGGCTCTGGAAACACCATATATTTT. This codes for CSGAGGSGNTIYF.

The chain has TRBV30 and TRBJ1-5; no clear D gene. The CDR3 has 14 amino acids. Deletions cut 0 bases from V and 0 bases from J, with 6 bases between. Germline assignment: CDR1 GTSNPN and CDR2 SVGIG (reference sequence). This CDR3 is CAWSVAGSNQPQHF. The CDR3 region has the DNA TGTGCCTGGAGTGTAGCCGGTAGCAATCAGCCCCAGCATTTT.

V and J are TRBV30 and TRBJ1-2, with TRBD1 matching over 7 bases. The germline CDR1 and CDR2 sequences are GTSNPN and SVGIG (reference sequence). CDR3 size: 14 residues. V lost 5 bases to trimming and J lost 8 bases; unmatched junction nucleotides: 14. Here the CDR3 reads CAWVSTGVVGGYTF. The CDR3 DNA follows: TGTGCCTGGGTTTCTACAGGGGTAGTTGGAGGCTACACCTTC.

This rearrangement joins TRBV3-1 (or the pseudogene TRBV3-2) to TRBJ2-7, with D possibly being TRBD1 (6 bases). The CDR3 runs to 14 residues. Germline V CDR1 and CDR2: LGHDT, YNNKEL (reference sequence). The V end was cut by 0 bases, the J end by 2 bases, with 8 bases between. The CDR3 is CASSQEGATYEQYF. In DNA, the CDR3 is TGTGCCAGCAGCCAAGAGGGGGCCACCTACGAGCAGTACTTC.

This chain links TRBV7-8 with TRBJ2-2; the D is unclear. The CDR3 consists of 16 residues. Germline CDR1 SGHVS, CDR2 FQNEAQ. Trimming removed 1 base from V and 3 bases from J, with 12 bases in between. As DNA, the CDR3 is TGTGCCAGCAGCTTAGGCACAGCCCGAGACACCGGGGAGCTGTTTTTT. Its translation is CASSLGTARDTGELFF.

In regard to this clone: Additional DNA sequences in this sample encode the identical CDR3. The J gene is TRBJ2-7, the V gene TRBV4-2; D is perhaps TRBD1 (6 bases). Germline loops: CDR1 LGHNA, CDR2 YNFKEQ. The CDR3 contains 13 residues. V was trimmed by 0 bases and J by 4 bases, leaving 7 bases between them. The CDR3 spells CASSQDRGYEQYF. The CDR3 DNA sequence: TGTGCCAGCAGCCAAGACAGGGGATACGAGCAGTACTTC.

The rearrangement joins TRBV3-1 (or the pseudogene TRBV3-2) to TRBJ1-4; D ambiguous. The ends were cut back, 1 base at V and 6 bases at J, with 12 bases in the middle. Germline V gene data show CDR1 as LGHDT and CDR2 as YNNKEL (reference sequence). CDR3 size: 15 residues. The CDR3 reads CASSQVSTGDEKLFF. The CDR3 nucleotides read TGTGCCAGCAGCCAAGTTTCAACGGGTGATGAAAAACTGTTTTTT.

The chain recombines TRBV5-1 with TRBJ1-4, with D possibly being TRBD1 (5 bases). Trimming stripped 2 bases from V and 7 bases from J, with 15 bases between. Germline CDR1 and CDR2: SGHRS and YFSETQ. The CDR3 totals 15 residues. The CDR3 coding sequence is TGCGCCAGCAGCTTAGGGGTGGCCGGTGGTGAAAAACTGTTTTTT. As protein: CASSLGVAGGEKLFF.

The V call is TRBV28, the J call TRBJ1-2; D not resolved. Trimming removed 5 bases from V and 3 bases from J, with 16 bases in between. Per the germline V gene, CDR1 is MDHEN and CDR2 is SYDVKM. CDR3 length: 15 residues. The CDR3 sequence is CASSPPRGGDYGYTF. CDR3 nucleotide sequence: TGTGCCAGCAGTCCCCCCCGGGGTGGGGACTATGGCTACACCTTC.

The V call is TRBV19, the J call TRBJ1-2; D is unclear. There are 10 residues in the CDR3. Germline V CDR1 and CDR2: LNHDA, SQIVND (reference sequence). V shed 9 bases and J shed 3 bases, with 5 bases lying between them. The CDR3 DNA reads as TGTGCCAGCTACTACTATGGCTACACCTTC. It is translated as CASYYYGYTF. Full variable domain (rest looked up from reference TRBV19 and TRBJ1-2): DGGITQSPKYLFRKEGQNVTLSCEQNLNHDAMYWYRQDPGQGLRLIYYSQIVNDFQKGDIAEGYSVSREKKESFPLTVTSAQKNPTAFYLCASYYYGYTFGSGTRLTVV.

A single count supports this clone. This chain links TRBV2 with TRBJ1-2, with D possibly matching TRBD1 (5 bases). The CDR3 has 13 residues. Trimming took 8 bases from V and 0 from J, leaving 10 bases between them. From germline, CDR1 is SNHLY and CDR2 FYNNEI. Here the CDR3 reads CASSTAANYGYTF. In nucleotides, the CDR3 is TGTGCCAGCTCGACAGCCGCTAACTATGGCTACACCTTC.

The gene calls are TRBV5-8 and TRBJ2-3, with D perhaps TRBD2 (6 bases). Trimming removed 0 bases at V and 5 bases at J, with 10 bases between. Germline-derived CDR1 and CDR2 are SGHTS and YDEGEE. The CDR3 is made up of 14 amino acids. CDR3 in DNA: TGTGCCAGCAGCTTGGGCGGGGTGGTAGATACGCAGTATTTT. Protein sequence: CASSLGGVVDTQYF. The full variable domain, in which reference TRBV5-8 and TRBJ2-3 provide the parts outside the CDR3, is EAGVTQSPTHLIKTRGQQATLRCSPISGHTSVYWYQQALGLGLQFLLWYDEGEERNRGNFPPRFSGRQFPNYSSELNVNALELEDSALYLCASSLGGVVDTQYFGPGTRLTVL.

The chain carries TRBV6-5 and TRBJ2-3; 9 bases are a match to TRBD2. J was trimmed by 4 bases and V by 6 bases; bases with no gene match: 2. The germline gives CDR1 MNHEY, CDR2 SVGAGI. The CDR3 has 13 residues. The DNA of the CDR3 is TGTGCCAGCAGGCGGGGGGGTGCAGATACGCAGTATTTT. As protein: CASRRGGADTQYF.

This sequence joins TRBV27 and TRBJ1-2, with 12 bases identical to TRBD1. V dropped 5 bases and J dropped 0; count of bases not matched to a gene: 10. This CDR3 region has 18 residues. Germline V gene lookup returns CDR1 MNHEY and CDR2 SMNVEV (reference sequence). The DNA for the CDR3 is TGTGCCAGCAGTCAGACTGGGACAGGGGGCCAGACTAACTATGGCTACACCTTC. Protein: CASSQTGTGGQTNYGYTF.